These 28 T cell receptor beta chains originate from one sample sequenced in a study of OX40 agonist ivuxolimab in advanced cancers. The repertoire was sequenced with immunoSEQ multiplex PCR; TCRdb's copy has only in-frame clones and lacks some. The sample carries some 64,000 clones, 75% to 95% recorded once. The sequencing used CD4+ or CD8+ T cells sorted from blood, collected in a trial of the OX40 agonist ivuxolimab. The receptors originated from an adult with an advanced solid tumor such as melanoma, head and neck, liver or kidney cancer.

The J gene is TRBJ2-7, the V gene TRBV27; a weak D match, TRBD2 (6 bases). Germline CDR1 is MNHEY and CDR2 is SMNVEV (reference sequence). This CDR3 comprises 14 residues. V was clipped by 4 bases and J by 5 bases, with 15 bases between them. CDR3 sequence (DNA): TGTGCCAGCAGTTGGGGTCGGGAGCTGGACGAGCAGTACTTC. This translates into CASSWGRELDEQYF.

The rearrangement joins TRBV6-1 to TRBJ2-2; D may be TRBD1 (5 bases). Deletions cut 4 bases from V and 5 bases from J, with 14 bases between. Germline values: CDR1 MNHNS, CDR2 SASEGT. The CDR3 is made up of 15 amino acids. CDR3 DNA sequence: TGTGCCAGCAGTGGGGTGACAGTCGGAACCGGGGAGCTGTTTTTT. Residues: CASSGVTVGTGELFF.

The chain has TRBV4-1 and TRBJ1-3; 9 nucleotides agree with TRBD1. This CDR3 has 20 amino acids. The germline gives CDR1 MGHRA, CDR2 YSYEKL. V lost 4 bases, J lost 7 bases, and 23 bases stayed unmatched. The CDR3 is CASSPPLGEFPGQGQNTIYF. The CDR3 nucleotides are TGCGCCAGCAGCCCCCCCCTGGGGGAGTTTCCGGGACAGGGACAGAACACCATATATTTT.

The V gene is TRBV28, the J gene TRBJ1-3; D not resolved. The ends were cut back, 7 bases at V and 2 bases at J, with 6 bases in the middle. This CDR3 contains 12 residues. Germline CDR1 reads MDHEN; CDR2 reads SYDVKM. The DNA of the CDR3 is TGTGCCAGCACCCAAGCTGGAAACACCATATATTTT. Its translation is CASTQAGNTIYF.

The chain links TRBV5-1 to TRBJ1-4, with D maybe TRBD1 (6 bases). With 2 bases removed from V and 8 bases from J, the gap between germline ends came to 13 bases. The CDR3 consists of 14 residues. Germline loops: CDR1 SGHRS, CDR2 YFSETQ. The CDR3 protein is CASSFTQGFEKLFF. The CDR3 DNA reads TGCGCCAGCAGCTTCACACAGGGCTTCGAAAAACTGTTTTTT.

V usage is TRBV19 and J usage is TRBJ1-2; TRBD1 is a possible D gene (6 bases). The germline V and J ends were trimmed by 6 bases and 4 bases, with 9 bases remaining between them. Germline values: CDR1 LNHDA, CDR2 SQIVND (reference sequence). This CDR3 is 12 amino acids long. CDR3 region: CASSDRFYGYTF. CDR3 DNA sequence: TGTGCCAGTAGCGACAGGTTCTATGGCTACACCTTC.

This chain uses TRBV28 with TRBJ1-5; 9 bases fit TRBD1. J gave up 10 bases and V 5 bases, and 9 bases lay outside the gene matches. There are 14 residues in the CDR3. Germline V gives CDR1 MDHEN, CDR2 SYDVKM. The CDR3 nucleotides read TGTGCCAGCAGTCCATGGACAGGGGTACATCCCCAGCATTTT. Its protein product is CASSPWTGVHPQHF.

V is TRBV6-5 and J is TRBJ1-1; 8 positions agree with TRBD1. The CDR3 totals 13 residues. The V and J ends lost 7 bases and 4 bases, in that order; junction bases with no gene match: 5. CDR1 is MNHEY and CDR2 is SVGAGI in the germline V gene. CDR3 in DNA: TGTGCCAGCACCAGAGACAGGGGCACTGAAGCTTTCTTT. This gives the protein CASTRDRGTEAFF.

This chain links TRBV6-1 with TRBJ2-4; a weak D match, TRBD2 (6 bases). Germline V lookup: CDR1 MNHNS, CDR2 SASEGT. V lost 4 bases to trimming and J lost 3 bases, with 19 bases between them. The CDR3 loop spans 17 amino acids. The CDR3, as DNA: TGTGCCAGCAGTGTAGGCGGAGGGTTAAGTATCAAAAACATTCAGTACTTC. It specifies CASSVGGGLSIKNIQYF.

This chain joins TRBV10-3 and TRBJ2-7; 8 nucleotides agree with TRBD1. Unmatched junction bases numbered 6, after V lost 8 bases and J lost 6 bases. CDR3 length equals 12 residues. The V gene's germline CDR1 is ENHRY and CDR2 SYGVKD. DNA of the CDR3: TGTGCCATCGGAACAGGGGGATTCGAGCAGTACTTC. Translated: CAIGTGGFEQYF.

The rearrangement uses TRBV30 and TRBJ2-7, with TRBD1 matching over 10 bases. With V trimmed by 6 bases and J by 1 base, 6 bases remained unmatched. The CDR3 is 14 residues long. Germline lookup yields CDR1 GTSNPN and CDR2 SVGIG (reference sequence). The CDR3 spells CACGQGVRSYEQYF. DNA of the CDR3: TGTGCCTGCGGACAGGGGGTCCGATCCTACGAGCAGTACTTC.

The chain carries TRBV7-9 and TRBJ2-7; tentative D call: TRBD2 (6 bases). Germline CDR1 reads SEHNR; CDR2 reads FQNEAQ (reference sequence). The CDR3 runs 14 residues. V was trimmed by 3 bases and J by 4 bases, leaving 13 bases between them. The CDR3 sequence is CASSLSRGYYEQYF. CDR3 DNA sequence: TGTGCCAGCAGCTTGTCCCGGGGGTATTACGAGCAGTACTTC.

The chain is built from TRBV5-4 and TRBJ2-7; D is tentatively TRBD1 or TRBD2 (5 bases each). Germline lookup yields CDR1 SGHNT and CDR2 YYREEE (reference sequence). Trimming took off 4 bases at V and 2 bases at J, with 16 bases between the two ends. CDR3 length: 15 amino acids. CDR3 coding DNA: TGTGCCAGCAGCGTTACCGGGACCCGTACCTACGAGCAGTACTTC. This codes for CASSVTGTRTYEQYF.

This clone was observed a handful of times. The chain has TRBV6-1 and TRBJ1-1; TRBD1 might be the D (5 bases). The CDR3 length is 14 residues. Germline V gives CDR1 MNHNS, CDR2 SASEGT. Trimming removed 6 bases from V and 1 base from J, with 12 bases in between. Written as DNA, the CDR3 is TGTGCCAGCAGCCAGGGCTACTCGAACACTGAAGCTTTCTTT. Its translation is CASSQGYSNTEAFF.

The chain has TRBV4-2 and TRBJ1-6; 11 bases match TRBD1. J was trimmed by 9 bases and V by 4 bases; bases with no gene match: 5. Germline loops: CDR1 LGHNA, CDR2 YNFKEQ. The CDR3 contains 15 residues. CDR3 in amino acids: CASSPEGTGGSPLHF. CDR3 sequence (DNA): TGTGCCAGCAGCCCGGAGGGGACAGGGGGTTCACCCCTCCACTTT.

The CDR3: CASSPPGETQYF. CDR3 DNA sequence: TGTGCCAGCAGCCCCCCCGGAGAGACCCAGTACTTC. The genes are TRBV11-1 and TRBJ2-5; D is uncertain. This CDR3 has 12 residues. The germline CDR1 and CDR2 sequences are SGHAT and FQDESV (reference sequence). The V end lost 5 bases, the J end lost 4 bases, and 8 bases lay between the germline ends.

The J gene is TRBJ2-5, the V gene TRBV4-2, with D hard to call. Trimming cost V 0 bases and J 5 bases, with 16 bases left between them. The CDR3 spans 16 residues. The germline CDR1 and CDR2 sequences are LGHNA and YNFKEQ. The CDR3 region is CASSQDLALDWETQYF. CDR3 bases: TGTGCCAGCAGCCAAGATTTAGCCTTAGACTGGGAGACCCAGTACTTC.

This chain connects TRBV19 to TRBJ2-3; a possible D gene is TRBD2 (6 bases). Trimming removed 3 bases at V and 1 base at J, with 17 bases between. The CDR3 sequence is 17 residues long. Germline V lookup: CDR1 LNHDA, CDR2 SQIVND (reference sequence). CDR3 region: CASSISGSSRGTDTQYF. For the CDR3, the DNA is TGTGCCAGTAGTATCAGCGGGTCCTCCCGCGGCACAGATACGCAGTATTTT.

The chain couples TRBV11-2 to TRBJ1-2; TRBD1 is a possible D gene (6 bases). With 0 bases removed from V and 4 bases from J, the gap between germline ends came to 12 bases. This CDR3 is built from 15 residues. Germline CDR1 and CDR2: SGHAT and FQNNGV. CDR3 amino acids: CASSLEARGSYGYTF. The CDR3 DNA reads TGTGCCAGCAGCTTAGAGGCCAGGGGTTCCTATGGCTACACCTTC.

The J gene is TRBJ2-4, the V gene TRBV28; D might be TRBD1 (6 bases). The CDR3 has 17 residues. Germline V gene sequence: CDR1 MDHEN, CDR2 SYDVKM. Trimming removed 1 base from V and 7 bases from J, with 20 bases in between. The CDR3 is CASSLFSNRDPRNIQYF. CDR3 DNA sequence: TGTGCCAGCAGTTTATTCTCAAACAGGGACCCCAGGAACATTCAGTACTTC.

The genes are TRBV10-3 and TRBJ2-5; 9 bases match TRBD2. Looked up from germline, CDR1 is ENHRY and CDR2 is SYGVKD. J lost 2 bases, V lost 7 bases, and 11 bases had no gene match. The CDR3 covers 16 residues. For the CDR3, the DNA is TGTGCCATCAAGAACCCCGGCGGGGGGGGGCAAGAGACCCAGTACTTC. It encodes CAIKNPGGGGQETQYF.

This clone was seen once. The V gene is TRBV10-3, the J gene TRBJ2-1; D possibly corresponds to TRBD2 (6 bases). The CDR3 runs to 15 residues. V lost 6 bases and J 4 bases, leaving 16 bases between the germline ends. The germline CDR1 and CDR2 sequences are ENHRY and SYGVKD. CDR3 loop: CAIRKLAQGYNEQFF. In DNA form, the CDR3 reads TGTGCCATCAGGAAACTAGCCCAAGGGTACAATGAGCAGTTCTTC.

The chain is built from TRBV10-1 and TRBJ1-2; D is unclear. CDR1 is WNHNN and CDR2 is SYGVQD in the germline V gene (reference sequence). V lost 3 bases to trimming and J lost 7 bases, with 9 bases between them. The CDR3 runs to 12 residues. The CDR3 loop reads CASSEGNGGYTF. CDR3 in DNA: TGCGCCAGCAGTGAAGGAAACGGTGGCTACACCTTC.

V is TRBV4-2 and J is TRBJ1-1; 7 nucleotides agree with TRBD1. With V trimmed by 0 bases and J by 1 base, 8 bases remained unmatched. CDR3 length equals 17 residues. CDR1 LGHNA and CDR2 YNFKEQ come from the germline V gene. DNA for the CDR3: TGTGCCAGCAGCCAAGATTTGAGGGGGCCTGGGAACACTGAAGCTTTCTTT. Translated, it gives CASSQDLRGPGNTEAFF.

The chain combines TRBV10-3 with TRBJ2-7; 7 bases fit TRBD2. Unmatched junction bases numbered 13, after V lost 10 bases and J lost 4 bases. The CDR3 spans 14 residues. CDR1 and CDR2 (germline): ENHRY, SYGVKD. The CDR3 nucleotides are TGTGCCAGCACCACTGCCGGGAGGTTTTACGAGCAGTACTTC. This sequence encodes CASTTAGRFYEQYF.

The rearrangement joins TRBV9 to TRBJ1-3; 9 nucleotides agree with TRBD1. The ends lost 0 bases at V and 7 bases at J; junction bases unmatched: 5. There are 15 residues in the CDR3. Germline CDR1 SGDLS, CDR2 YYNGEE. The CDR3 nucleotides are TGTGCCAGCAGCGTAGAGGGGGGACAGGGCAACACCATATATTTT. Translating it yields CASSVEGGQGNTIYF. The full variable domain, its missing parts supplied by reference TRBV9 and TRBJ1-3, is DSGVTQTPKHLITATGQRVTLRCSPRSGDLSVYWYQQSLDQGLQFLIQYYNGEERAKGNILERFSAQQFPDLHSELNLSSLELGDSALYFCASSVEGGQGNTIYFGEGSWLTVV.

The CDR3 reads CASSQENRARETQYF. CDR3 coding DNA: TGCGCCAGCAGCCAAGAGAATCGGGCGCGGGAGACCCAGTACTTC. The chain recombines TRBV4-1 with TRBJ2-5, with D unclear. The germline V and J ends were trimmed by 0 bases and 5 bases, with 13 bases remaining between them. CDR1 MGHRA and CDR2 YSYEKL come from the germline V gene. The CDR3 is made up of 15 amino acids.

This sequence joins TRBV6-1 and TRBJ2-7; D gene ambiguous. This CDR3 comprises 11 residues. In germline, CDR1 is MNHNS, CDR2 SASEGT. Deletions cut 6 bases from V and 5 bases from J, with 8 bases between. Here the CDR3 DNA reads TGTGCCAGCAGCGCAAACGACGAGCAGTACTTC. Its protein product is CASSANDEQYF.